Listed here is a single T cell receptor beta chain. Its specific antigen is unknown. No much larger clone is present one base from it, and per-base qualities are unavailable. The record originates from a study of blood T cell repertoires in COVID-19 (dated by TCRdb to 2019 to 2021). Study-wide context: Collaborator samples came from the United States, Italy and Spain and covered acute and convalescent phases of COVID-19. The material from the prospective study consisted of cDNA or gDNA derived from T cells, B-cell-depleted T cells, or PBMCs. Subjects who had been exposed to COVID-19, were actively infected with it, or had recovered from it provided the deeply sampled blood TCRbeta repertoires that made up the dataset. The repertoires were released in a freely available public database intended as a resource for research on the immune response to SARS-CoV-2. Samples came from the ongoing ImmuneRACE study (first 160 participants) plus 1,254 subjects from 6 global collaborators. A de-identified subject ID, COVID-19 status, age in years and sex were almost always included in the sample metadata. HLA class I and class II types, where available, came from metadata supplied by the sample provider rather than from assay-based typing. The full study reports these points: Clinical and demographic metadata were provided uncurated, with the amount varying by source and participant.

The collaborating institutions used their own protocols to collect whole blood in K2EDTA tubes. For TCRbeta analysis, collaborators shipped samples as frozen whole blood, isolated PBMCs, or DNA extracted from either of those sample types. There are 14 amino acids in the CDR3, from cysteine to phenylalanine inclusive. Solely the CDR3 DNA is kept, with 42 bases framed from the first base. The immunoSEQ Assay, a bias-controlled multiplex PCR, was used to amplify TCRbeta CDR3 regions from genomic DNA. Per the original workflow: The number of nucleated cells in each sample was estimated by amplification of reference gene primers within the assay. Sequence reads were collapsed and filtered to measure the absolute abundance of every unique TCRbeta CDR3 rearrangement. For each sample, productive Simpson clonality was calculated as the square root of Simpson's diversity index across productive rearrangements. Entries here come from immuneACCESS through TCRdb and include only in-frame sequences with V and J called. Some clones fail to appear in such tables; in the studies checked, an unresolved V gene covers under half of the shortfall, and the cause of the remainder is unknown. That table supplies the V and J calls and clone size; D and trimming were determined from the DNA. The sample table records 250,000 or so clones; 84% of these occur just once. Jointly, the top ten make up about 4% of the sample.

The chain employs TRBV21-1 and TRBJ2-7; no DNA check was done on the table's D call, TRBD1. TRBV21-1 is an annotated pseudogene. The sequence was obtained from a man aged 50-60 years with acute or convalescent COVID-19. Source material: peripheral blood. CDR3 protein: CASKILGRTHEQYF. The sequenced DNA is TGTGCCAGCAAGATTCTAGGTAGGACACACGAGCAGTACTTC.